This TCR beta chain appears in the sequencing data of a study of STAT5B mutations in CD4+ large granular lymphocyte leukemia. Study-wide results and caveats: No patients shared main leukemic clonotypes, though 20% to 25% appeared at low frequency elsewhere. CD4-sorted patient repertoires seemed more clonal than healthy CD4+ repertoires.

This clone was seen a handful of times. Its matching antigen is unknown. Germline CDR1 and CDR2: GTSNPN and SVGIG (reference sequence). V lost 5 bases and J lost 6; bases outside the gene matches: 13. CDR3 length equals 16 residues. Profiled with immunoSEQ multiplex PCR; TCRdb holds only in-frame clones, not every one. The sample shows 20,000 or so clones, roughly 80% of them seen only once. The clonotype comes from a human donor in good health. This chain uses TRBV30 with TRBJ1-5; 10 bases are a match to TRBD1. Source material: CD4+ T cells from blood buffy coats. The CDR3 is CAWDISTGGKAQPQHF. CDR3 DNA sequence: TGTGCCTGGGATATATCGACAGGGGGCAAGGCTCAGCCCCAGCATTTT.